A selection of T cell receptor beta chains follows, all from one sample in a study of cytomegalovirus exposure and HLA in healthy donors. The protocol was immunoSEQ multiplex PCR, while the TCRdb copy is restricted to in-frame clones and leaves out a portion. The data contain roughly 92,000 clones, approximately 80% of them singletons. Sequencing input: PBMCs. Every receptor here comes from a woman aged 45-59 years in good health and CMV-seropositive. Both conserved end residues are part of each CDR3. The order of the fields is D gene, V gene, J gene, CDR3 protein. The D gene is left open where the match is weak.

TRBD2,TRBV10-3,TRBJ2-1,CAIRGSGGAYNEQFF
.,TRBV5-1,TRBJ1-1,CASSLVGDTEAFF
.,TRBV7-2,TRBJ2-3,CASSPSYGDTQYF
.,TRBV7-2,TRBJ2-5,CASSARGVRALRGETQYF
TRBD2,TRBV4-1,TRBJ2-7,CASSQGPLAGASYEQYF
.,TRBV18,TRBJ2-6,CASSPLSGANVLTF
.,TRBV9,TRBJ1-2,CASSVSRVGEGYTF
TRBD1,TRBV4-1,TRBJ1-1,CASRNRGLTEAFF
.,TRBV19,TRBJ2-7,CASSQGSPYEQYF
TRBD1,TRBV7-9,TRBJ2-1,CASSFGLQGAIYDEQFF
TRBD1,TRBV27,TRBJ2-7,CASSEQGASYEQYF
TRBD1,TRBV5-6,TRBJ1-2,CASSWTGVGYGYTF
.,TRBV19,TRBJ1-2,CASNLDSYYGYTF
.,TRBV25-1,TRBJ2-1,CASSGGRGVYSYNEQFF
.,TRBV4-1,TRBJ1-5,CASSQDPGEGQPQHF
.,TRBV9,TRBJ1-6,CASSLGGRFFNSPLHF
TRBD2,TRBV5-1,TRBJ2-7,CASSLYPSGADEQYF
TRBD1,TRBV30,TRBJ2-2,CASTSLGTGGAAGELFF
.,TRBV11-3,TRBJ2-1,CASSLDQGGSASYNEQFF
TRBD2,TRBV10-1,TRBJ2-5,CASSSGTTETQYF
.,TRBV30,TRBJ1-5,CASSSQGNQPQHF
.,TRBV11-2,TRBJ1-1,CASNFSPTGLNTEAFF
.,TRBV5-1,TRBJ1-1,CASSPGGPEAFF
.,TRBV7-8,TRBJ1-2,CASSLERDTRRGSYTF
TRBD1,TRBV18,TRBJ2-7,CASSPGQGPYEQYF
.,TRBV2,TRBJ1-2,CASGLEGRGYTF
.,TRBV30,TRBJ1-1,CAWSSRGNTEAFF
.,TRBV5-6,TRBJ1-2,CASSGNNYGYTF
TRBD2,TRBV27,TRBJ2-1,CASSLSGTSGRVSNEQFF
TRBD1,TRBV5-4,TRBJ1-6,CASSPGTGISPLHF
TRBD2,TRBV7-2,TRBJ2-3,CASSPGLAAGTDTQYF
.,TRBV21-1,TRBJ2-6,CASSLRVAGANVLTF
TRBD1,TRBV6-5,TRBJ2-3,CASSYGTGSTDTQYF
.,TRBV6-1,TRBJ2-1,CASRDVGQPKFF
.,TRBV7-9,TRBJ1-5,CASSLARGGVNQPQHF
.,TRBV27,TRBJ2-1,CASTPWAGNNEQFF
TRBD2,TRBV9,TRBJ2-3,CASSVGLAGIPSTDTQYF